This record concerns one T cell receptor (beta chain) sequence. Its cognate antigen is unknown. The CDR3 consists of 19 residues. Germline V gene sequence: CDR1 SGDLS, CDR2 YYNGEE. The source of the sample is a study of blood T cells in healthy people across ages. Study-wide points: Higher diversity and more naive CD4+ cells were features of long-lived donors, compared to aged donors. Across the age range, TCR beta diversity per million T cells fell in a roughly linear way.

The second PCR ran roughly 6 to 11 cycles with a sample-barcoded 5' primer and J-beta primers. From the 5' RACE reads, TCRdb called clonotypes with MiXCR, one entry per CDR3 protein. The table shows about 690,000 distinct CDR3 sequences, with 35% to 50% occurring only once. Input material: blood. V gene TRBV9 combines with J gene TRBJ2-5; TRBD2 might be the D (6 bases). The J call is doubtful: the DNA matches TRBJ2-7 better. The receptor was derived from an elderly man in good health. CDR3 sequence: CASSVVRLVESGEPCEQYF. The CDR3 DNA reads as TGTGCCAGCAGCGTAGTTCGATTGGTCGAATCGGGGGAGCCCTGCGAGCAGTACTTC.